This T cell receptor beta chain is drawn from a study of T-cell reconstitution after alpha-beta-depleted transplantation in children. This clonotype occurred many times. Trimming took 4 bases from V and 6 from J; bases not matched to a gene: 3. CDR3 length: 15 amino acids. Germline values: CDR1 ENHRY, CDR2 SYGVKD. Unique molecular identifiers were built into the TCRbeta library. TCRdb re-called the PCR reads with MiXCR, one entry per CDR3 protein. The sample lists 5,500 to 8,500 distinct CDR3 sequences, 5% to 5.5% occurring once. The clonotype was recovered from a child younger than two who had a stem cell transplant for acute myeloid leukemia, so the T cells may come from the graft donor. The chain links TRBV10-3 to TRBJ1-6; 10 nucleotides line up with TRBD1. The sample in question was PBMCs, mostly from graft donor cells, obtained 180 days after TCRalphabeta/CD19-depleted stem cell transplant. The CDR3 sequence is CAISARDRGNSPLHF. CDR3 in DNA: TGTGCCATCAGTGCCCGGGACAGGGGTAATTCACCCCTCCACTTT.